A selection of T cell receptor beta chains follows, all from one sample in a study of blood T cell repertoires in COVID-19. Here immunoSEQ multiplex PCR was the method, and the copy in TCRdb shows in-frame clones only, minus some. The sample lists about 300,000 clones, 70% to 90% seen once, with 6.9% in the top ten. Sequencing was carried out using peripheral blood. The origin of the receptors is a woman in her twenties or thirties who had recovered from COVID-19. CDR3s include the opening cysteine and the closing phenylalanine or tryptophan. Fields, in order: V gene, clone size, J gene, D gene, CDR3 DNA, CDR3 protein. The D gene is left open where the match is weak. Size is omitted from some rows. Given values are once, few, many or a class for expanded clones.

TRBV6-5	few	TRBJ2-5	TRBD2	TGTGCCAGCAGTTACGGCCCTAGCGGGGGGGCGGAGACCCAGTACTTC	CASSYGPSGGAETQYF
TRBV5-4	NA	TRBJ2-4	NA	TGTGCCAGCAGCTTGGTCGGGGGTAACATTCAGTACTTC	CASSLVGGNIQYF
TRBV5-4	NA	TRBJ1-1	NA	TGTGCCAGCAGGGTCACAGGCATGAACACTGAAGCTTTCTTT	CASRVTGMNTEAFF
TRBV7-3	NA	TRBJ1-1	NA	TGTGCCAGCAGCCAAACCCCGACAAGGAACACTGAAGCTTTCTTT	CASSQTPTRNTEAFF
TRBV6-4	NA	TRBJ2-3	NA	TGTGCCAGCAGTGACTCTAACAGGGAATACACAGATACGCAGTATTTT	CASSDSNREYTDTQYF
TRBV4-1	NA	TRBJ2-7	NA	TGCGCCAGCAGCCAAGGCGGGACTTATTCCTACGAGCAGTACTTC	CASSQGGTYSYEQYF
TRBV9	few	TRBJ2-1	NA	TGTGCCAGCAGCGTAGCCCCCGGGGCCTACAATGAGCAGTTCTTC	CASSVAPGAYNEQFF
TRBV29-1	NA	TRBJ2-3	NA	TGCAGCGTTGAAACGGGGACGCAGTATTTT	CSVETGTQYF
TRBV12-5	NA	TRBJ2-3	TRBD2	TGTGCTAGTGGTTTAGGCCTAGCGGGGCATAGCACAGATACGCAGTATTTT	CASGLGLAGHSTDTQYF
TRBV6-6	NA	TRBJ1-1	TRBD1	TGTGCCAGCAGTTATCAGGGGGCTTTCACTGAAGCTTTCTTT	CASSYQGAFTEAFF
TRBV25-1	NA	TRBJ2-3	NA	TGTGCCAGCGTTCGGGGGAGCTCAGATACGCAGTATTTT	CASVRGSSDTQYF
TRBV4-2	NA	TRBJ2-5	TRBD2	TGTGCCAGCAGCCAAGTGGGACTAGCGGGGGGGCAGACCCAGTACTTC	CASSQVGLAGGQTQYF
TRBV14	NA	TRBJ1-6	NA	TGTGCCAGCAGCCAAGTTGACTACGGGGGGGGTTCACCCCTCCACTTT	CASSQVDYGGGSPLHF
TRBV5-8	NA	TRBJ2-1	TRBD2	TGTGCCAGCAGTGTAAGACTAGCGGCCTATGAGCAGTTCTTC	CASSVRLAAYEQFF
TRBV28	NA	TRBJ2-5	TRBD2	TGTGCCAGCAGTTTCCTAGCGGGGGGGCGTGAGACCCAGTACTTC	CASSFLAGGRETQYF
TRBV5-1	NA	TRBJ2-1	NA	TGCGCCAGCAGCTTTGCCCCTAACGATGAGCAGTTCTTC	CASSFAPNDEQFF
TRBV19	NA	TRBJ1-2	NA	TGTGCCAGTAGTATGCAGGGAGGCTATGGCTACACCTTC	CASSMQGGYGYTF
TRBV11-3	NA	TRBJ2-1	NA	TGTGCCAGCAGCTTCCCCAGGGCAGGGATAAATGAGCAGTTCTTC	CASSFPRAGINEQFF
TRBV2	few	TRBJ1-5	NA	TGTGCCAGCAAAAAGGGGGGGAATCAGCCCCAGCATTTT	CASKKGGNQPQHF
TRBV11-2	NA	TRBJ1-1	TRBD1	TGTGCCAGCAGCTTAACAGGGGTTGAAGCTTTCTTT	CASSLTGVEAFF
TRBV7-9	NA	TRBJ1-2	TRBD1	TGTGCCAGCAGCCCCGGGACAGTAGTTTCTAACTATGGCTACACCTTC	CASSPGTVVSNYGYTF
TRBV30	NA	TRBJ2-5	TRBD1	TGTGCCTGGAGGCCCCCCGGGACAGGGCCGACCCAGTACTTC	CAWRPPGTGPTQYF
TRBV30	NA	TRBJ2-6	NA	TGTGCCTGGAGCGTTACAGGCTCTGGGGCCAACGTCCTGACTTTC	CAWSVTGSGANVLTF
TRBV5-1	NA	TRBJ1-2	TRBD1	TGCGCCAGCAGCTTGGCCAGTACAGGGGAAGGCTACACCTTC	CASSLASTGEGYTF
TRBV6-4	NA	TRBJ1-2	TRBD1	TGTGCCAGCAGGCCGACTACGGGACAGGGGGTTTTTCGTGGCTACACCTTC	CASRPTTGQGVFRGYTF
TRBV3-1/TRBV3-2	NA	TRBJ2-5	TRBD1	TGTGCCAGCAGCAGGCAACTCGGGACAGGGACTTCCGGTGAGACCCAGTACTTC	CASSRQLGTGTSGETQYF
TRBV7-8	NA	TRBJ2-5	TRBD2	TGTGCCACTAAGCTTACTGTAGCGGGGAACCAAGAGACCCAGTACTTC	CATKLTVAGNQETQYF
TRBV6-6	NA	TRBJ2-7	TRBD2	TGTGCCAGCGACGTGGGAGGGAGCTCCTACGAGCAGTACTTC	CASDVGGSSYEQYF
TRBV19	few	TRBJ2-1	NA	TGTGCCAGTAGTATGGACAGATACAATGAGCAGTTCTTC	CASSMDRYNEQFF
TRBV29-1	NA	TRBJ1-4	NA	TGCAGCGTTGAGGAGGGGAGAGATGAAAAACTGTTTTTT	CSVEEGRDEKLFF
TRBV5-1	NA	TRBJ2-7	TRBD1	TGCGCCAGCAGCTTCCGGACAGGAATGAACTACGAGCAGTACTTC	CASSFRTGMNYEQYF